These 27 T cell receptor beta chains were all obtained from the same sample, sequenced in a study of T-cell reconstitution after alpha-beta-depleted transplantation in children. During its preparation, the TCRbeta library received unique molecular identifiers. TCRdb ran MiXCR on the PCR reads and lists one entry per CDR3 protein. The table has 450,000 to 600,000 distinct CDR3 sequences, 10% to 15% seen once. Sequencing was performed on PBMCs, mostly from graft donor cells, taken 360 days after TCRalphabeta/CD19-depleted stem cell transplant. These receptors all stem from a male patient between 5 and 17 years old who had a stem cell transplant for acute myeloid leukemia, so the T cells may come from the graft donor.

This clonotype was observed a handful of times. The CDR3 reads CASSSGDYYRDEQYF. CDR3 nucleotide sequence: TGCGCCAGCAGCTCGGGAGACTATTATCGGGACGAGCAGTACTTC. The chain links TRBV5-1 to TRBJ2-7; maybe TRBD2 (6 bases). This CDR3 is built from 15 residues. Germline lookup yields CDR1 SGHRS and CDR2 YFSETQ. V lost 3 bases to trimming and J lost 5 bases, with 18 bases between them.

The J gene is TRBJ1-1, the V gene TRBV7-2; possible D gene TRBD1, 6 bases. This CDR3 contains 14 residues. The V end was cut by 5 bases, the J end by 5 bases, with 15 bases between. The germline gives CDR1 SGHTA, CDR2 FQGNSA. CDR3 nucleotides: TGTGCCAGCAGCGCTAGCACAGGGTTGACTGAAGCTTTCTTT. Amino acid sequence: CASSASTGLTEAFF.

This clonotype was seen at least ten times. The chain has TRBV20-1 and TRBJ2-1; 11 nucleotides align to TRBD2. The CDR3 runs 14 residues. V trimming: 5 bases; J trimming: 4 bases; junction bases outside the gene matches: 4. The germline gives CDR1 DFQATT, CDR2 SNEGSKA (reference sequence). The CDR3 DNA sequence: TGCAGTGCTGGCGGGACTAGCGGTTACAATGAGCAGTTCTTC. Translation: CSAGGTSGYNEQFF.

This clonotype was seen a handful of times. The rearrangement uses TRBV6-2 or TRBV6-3 and TRBJ1-1; D uncertain. With 6 bases removed from V and 3 bases from J, the gap between germline ends came to 8 bases. The CDR3 is 12 residues long. Looked up from germline, CDR1 is MNHEY and CDR2 is SVGEGT. The CDR3 protein is CASSRGYTEAFF. The CDR3 DNA is TGTGCCAGCAGCAGAGGGTACACTGAAGCTTTCTTT.

This clonotype was found many times. This chain links TRBV11-2 with TRBJ2-3; no clear D gene. The V gene's germline CDR1 is SGHAT and CDR2 FQNNGV. The CDR3 runs 12 residues. Trimming left V 2 bases short and J 11 bases short, with 11 bases between. This chain's CDR3 is CASSLPLPLQYF. The CDR3, as DNA: TGTGCCAGCAGCTTACCACTCCCTTTGCAGTATTTT.

In its sample, this clonotype was seen many times. This rearrangement joins TRBV2 to TRBJ1-1, with a tentative D call TRBD1 (5 bases). V was pared by 7 bases and J by 1 base, with 16 bases between. The CDR3 has 15 amino acids. Germline assignment: CDR1 SNHLY and CDR2 FYNNEI. This CDR3 is CASTEMRQWNTEAFF. The CDR3 nucleotides are TGTGCCAGCACCGAAATGAGACAGTGGAACACTGAAGCTTTCTTT. Supplemented by reference TRBV2 and TRBJ1-1, the full variable domain reads EPEVTQTPSHQVTQMGQEVILRCVPISNHLYFYWYRQILGQKVEFLVSFYNNEISEKSEIFDDQFSVERPDGSNFTLKIRSTKLEDSAMYFCASTEMRQWNTEAFFGQGTRLTVV.

This clonotype is a singleton in its sample. The chain carries TRBV6-1 and TRBJ2-5; D remains ambiguous. The germline CDR1 and CDR2 sequences are MNHNS and SASEGT. The CDR3 length is 15 residues. Trimming stripped 6 bases from V and 6 bases from J, with 20 bases between. The CDR3 DNA is TGTGCCAGCAGCCAGGCCACCAGTGGAGCGAAGACCCAGTACTTC. This translates into CASSQATSGAKTQYF.

In this sample, this clonotype turned up a few times. The V call is TRBV14, the J call TRBJ2-3; D may match TRBD1 or TRBD2 (5 bases each). This CDR3 has 13 amino acids. With 1 base removed from V and 11 bases from J, the gap between germline ends came to 13 bases. Germline-derived CDR1 and CDR2 are SGHDN and FVKESK. Written as DNA, the CDR3 is TGTGCCAGCAGCCAAGCAGGGAGACCCAGGCAGTATTTT. This translates into CASSQAGRPRQYF.

This clonotype came up a few times. This sequence joins TRBV7-8 and TRBJ2-2; 8 positions match TRBD2. Germline V lookup: CDR1 SGHVS, CDR2 FQNEAQ. CDR3 length: 16 amino acids. J gave up 0 bases and V 8 bases, and 8 bases lay outside the gene matches. CDR3 amino acids: CASPGSGMSNTGELFF. CDR3 sequence (DNA): TGTGCCAGCCCGGGTAGCGGGATGTCGAACACCGGGGAGCTGTTTTTT.

This clonotype has a count of ten or more. This chain links TRBV28 with TRBJ2-7; D unclear. The CDR3 runs to 12 residues. The V end lost 6 bases, the J end lost 2 bases, and 8 bases lay between the germline ends. Germline values: CDR1 MDHEN, CDR2 SYDVKM. CDR3 in DNA: TGTGCCAGCAGCCCCGCCCCCTACGAGCAGTACTTC. It translates to CASSPAPYEQYF.

Here the CDR3 reads CSARDESGANVLTF. DNA for the CDR3: TGCAGTGCTAGAGATGAATCTGGGGCCAACGTCCTGACTTTC. The gene calls are TRBV20-1 and TRBJ2-6; D is unresolved. CDR1 and CDR2 from the germline V gene are DFQATT and SNEGSKA (reference sequence). CDR3 size: 14 residues. The V and J ends lost 0 bases and 1 base respectively, with 4 bases between them.

The genes are TRBV6-1 and TRBJ1-3; a possible D gene is TRBD1 (6 bases). The CDR3 spans 16 residues. Deletions cut 5 bases from V and 0 bases from J, with 14 bases between. Germline values: CDR1 MNHNS, CDR2 SASEGT. The CDR3 loop is CASSPGARSSGNTIYF. In nucleotides, the CDR3 is TGTGCCAGCAGTCCGGGGGCCAGGAGCTCTGGAAACACCATATATTTT.

There are a few counts of this clonotype. This chain joins TRBV5-5 and TRBJ1-5; no clear D. The CDR3 is made up of 13 amino acids. CDR1 is SGHKS and CDR2 is YYEKEE in the germline V gene (reference sequence). The V and J ends lost 0 bases and 7 bases respectively, with 8 bases between them. The CDR3 protein is CASSLGAEQPQHF. As DNA, the CDR3 is TGTGCCAGCAGCTTGGGAGCTGAGCAGCCCCAGCATTTT.

The chain employs TRBV5-1 and TRBJ2-3; D may correspond to TRBD1 or TRBD2 (6 bases each). Germline V CDR1 and CDR2: SGHRS, YFSETQ. V was shortened by 7 bases and J by 1 base, with 19 bases between the two germline ends. There are 16 residues in the CDR3. CDR3 protein: CASSEEGVPGTDTQYF. DNA of the CDR3: TGCGCCAGCTCTGAGGAGGGGGTCCCGGGCACAGATACGCAGTATTTT.

The chain links TRBV28 to TRBJ1-2, with a tentative D call TRBD1 (5 bases). CDR1 MDHEN and CDR2 SYDVKM come from the germline V gene. The CDR3 runs 14 residues. V lost 8 bases to trimming and J lost 7 bases, with 20 bases between them. This chain's CDR3 is CASGETSTVPGYTF. The CDR3 nucleotides read TGTGCCAGCGGTGAGACATCGACAGTTCCTGGCTACACCTTC.

The gene calls are TRBV15 and TRBJ2-7; 16 bases are shared with TRBD2. Germline V gene lookup returns CDR1 LNHNV and CDR2 YYDKDF (reference sequence). The V gene end was trimmed by 5 bases and the J gene end by 6 bases; junction bases not matched to a gene: 7. The CDR3 has 16 residues. The CDR3 spells CATSRPGLAGGREQYF. In DNA form, the CDR3 reads TGTGCCACCAGCCGTCCGGGACTAGCGGGAGGGCGCGAGCAGTACTTC. Combining the CDR3 with reference TRBV15 and TRBJ2-7 gives the whole variable domain DAMVIQNPRYQVTQFGKPVTLSCSQTLNHNVMYWYQQKSSQAPKLLFHYYDKDFNNEADTPDNFQSRRPNTSFCFLDIRSPGLGDTAMYLCATSRPGLAGGREQYFGPGTRLTVT.

This clonotype was detected a few times. The genes are TRBV12-3 or TRBV12-4 and TRBJ2-4; 12 bases fit TRBD2. The CDR3 length is 15 residues. V trimming: 6 bases; J trimming: 5 bases; junction bases outside the gene matches: 5. CDR3: CASRGLAGLENIQYF. For the CDR3, the DNA is TGTGCCAGCAGAGGACTAGCGGGGTTAGAAAACATTCAGTACTTC.

This clonotype was counted only a few times. This chain links TRBV7-9 with TRBJ1-2, with D possibly matching TRBD1 (6 bases). Germline V gene lookup returns CDR1 SEHNR and CDR2 FQNEAQ (reference sequence). The CDR3 is 13 amino acids. The V gene lost 3 bases and the J gene lost 7 bases, with 12 bases spanning the gap. The CDR3 coding sequence is TGTGCCAGCAGCTTTCGGACAGACGGTGGCTACACCTTC. Protein sequence: CASSFRTDGGYTF.

This clonotype was seen a handful of times. V gene TRBV28 combines with J gene TRBJ2-7, with TRBD1 matching 7 bases. The length of the CDR3 is 15 residues. The V and J ends lost 5 bases and 2 bases, in that order; junction bases with no gene match: 9. The germline CDR1 and CDR2 sequences are MDHEN and SYDVKM. CDR3 DNA: TGTGCCAGCAGTCTGTGGACAGGTGGTCCCTACGAGCAGTACTTC. This translates into CASSLWTGGPYEQYF.

V usage is TRBV7-9 and J usage is TRBJ2-7, with D maybe TRBD2 (7 bases). The V end was cut by 3 bases, the J end by 4 bases, with 16 bases between. Germline CDR1 reads SEHNR; CDR2 reads FQNEAQ (reference sequence). CDR3 length: 15 amino acids. The CDR3 bases are TGTGCCAGCAGCTTTGGAGGGGGGGGGGAGTACGAGCAGTACTTC. The encoded protein is CASSFGGGGEYEQYF.

The rearrangement links TRBV12-3 or TRBV12-4 to TRBJ2-7; 8 bases are shared with TRBD2. The V segment lost 5 bases and the J segment 0 bases; nucleotides outside the gene matches: 9. The CDR3 totals 16 residues. The CDR3 DNA is TGTGCCAGCAGTAATGGGGGCGGGAGGAACTCCTACGAGCAGTACTTC. Its protein product is CASSNGGGRNSYEQYF.

This clonotype was counted ten times or more. The rearrangement uses TRBV4-3 and TRBJ2-7; 9 nucleotides agree with TRBD2. Losses at the gene ends were 1 base for V and 4 bases for J; bases not matched to a gene: 5. The CDR3 sequence is 15 residues long. Germline CDR1 and CDR2: LGHNA and YSLEER. This CDR3 reads CASSQVSGSFYEQYF. CDR3 sequence (DNA): TGCGCCAGCAGCCAAGTTAGCGGGAGTTTTTACGAGCAGTACTTC.

This clonotype has more than one count but fewer than ten. The gene calls are TRBV3-1 and TRBJ2-3; D is unclear. Germline V CDR1 and CDR2: LGHDT, YNNKEL (reference sequence). The CDR3 is 19 residues long. V lost 5 bases, J lost 0 bases, and 24 bases lay in between. The chain's CDR3 is CASSDLRSHPRQSTDTQYF. CDR3 in DNA: TGTGCCAGCAGCGACTTGCGGTCCCACCCACGTCAAAGCACAGATACGCAGTATTTT.

This clonotype was picked up a small number of times. The chain couples TRBV5-1 to TRBJ2-7; 10 bases map to TRBD2. Germline V gene sequence: CDR1 SGHRS, CDR2 YFSETQ. V lost 0 bases to trimming and J lost 5 bases; unmatched junction nucleotides: 8. The CDR3 length is 16 residues. The CDR3, as DNA: TGCGCCAGCAGCTTGGCACTAGCGGGATCGTTGGACGAGCAGTACTTC. Amino acids: CASSLALAGSLDEQYF. The whole variable domain, filled in from reference TRBV5-1 and TRBJ2-7, reads KAGVTQTPRYLIKTRGQQVTLSCSPISGHRSVSWYQQTPGQGLQFLFEYFSETQRNKGNFPGRFSGRQFSNSRSEMNVSTLELGDSALYLCASSLALAGSLDEQYFGPGTRLTVT.

This rearrangement joins TRBV20-1 to TRBJ2-7; 9 nucleotides align to TRBD1. Germline V gives CDR1 DFQATT, CDR2 SNEGSKA (reference sequence). Trimming cost V 3 bases and J 5 bases; bases outside gene matches: 14. This CDR3 has 16 residues. CDR3 DNA sequence: TGCAGTGCTAGTTATTACAGGGGGCCCTCTGGGGACGAGCAGTACTTC. Translating it yields CSASYYRGPSGDEQYF.

This clonotype appeared a few times. The chain couples TRBV20-1 to TRBJ2-7; D is perhaps TRBD2 (6 bases). CDR1 and CDR2 from the germline V gene are DFQATT and SNEGSKA (reference sequence). Trimming stripped 3 bases from V and 3 bases from J, with 9 bases between. The CDR3 consists of 12 residues. The CDR3 loop reads CSASWRGYEQYF. CDR3 nucleotides: TGCAGTGCTAGTTGGCGGGGCTACGAGCAGTACTTC.

This chain connects TRBV28 to TRBJ2-4; TRBD1 might be the D (5 bases). The germline gives CDR1 MDHEN, CDR2 SYDVKM. V was cut by 2 bases and J by 0 bases, with 11 bases left in between. The CDR3 runs 16 residues. CDR3 sequence: CASSLGQFLAKNIQYF. The CDR3 nucleotides read TGTGCCAGCAGTTTAGGACAATTCCTAGCCAAAAACATTCAGTACTTC.